A single sample gave rise to the 8 T cell receptor beta chains below, sequenced in a study of prognosis after radiotherapy for stage I lung cancer. Using two-round multiplex PCR, the authors amplified TCR beta CDR3 from genomic DNA. Individual primers that were specific to each TRBV and TRBJ gene served in first-round PCR. One entry per CDR3 protein, called by TCRdb with MiXCR from the multiplex PCR reads. The table records 30,000 to 40,000 distinct CDR3 sequences, about 24% of them present only once. The sequenced sample was PBMCs, obtained before or after stereotactic body radiation therapy (not recorded which). The receptor source for this set is a donor over 45 with non-small cell lung cancer.

The sample holds many counts of this clonotype. This chain links TRBV7-9 with TRBJ2-1; TRBD2 agrees at 10 bases. V was pared by 10 bases and J by 6 bases, with 12 bases of the junction left unmatched. The CDR3 sequence is 15 residues long. Germline V gene sequence: CDR1 SEHNR, CDR2 FQNEAQ (reference sequence). Here the CDR3 reads CATPNGLAGANEQFF. The CDR3 bases are TGTGCCACCCCTAACGGGCTAGCGGGAGCCAATGAGCAGTTCTTC.

This clonotype was seen ten or more times. The rearrangement joins TRBV9 to TRBJ2-7; 11 bases fit TRBD1. The germline CDR1 and CDR2 sequences are SGDLS and YYNGEE. The J segment lost 6 bases and the V segment lost 4 bases, leaving 6 bases of the junction unmatched. There are 14 residues in the CDR3. CDR3 loop: CASSWGQGVGEQYF. As DNA, the CDR3 is TGTGCCAGCAGCTGGGGACAGGGGGTAGGCGAGCAGTACTTC.

This clonotype was seen ten or more times. The chain joins TRBV5-8 to TRBJ1-5, with TRBD1 matching over 7 bases. J was trimmed by 1 base and V by 4 bases; bases with no gene match: 5. The germline gives CDR1 SGHTS, CDR2 YDEGEE. This CDR3 region has 15 residues. CDR3 in DNA: TGTGCCAGCAGCGATAGGGGGCTAAGCAATCAGCCCCAGCATTTT. Translated: CASSDRGLSNQPQHF.

A note on this clonotype: A much larger clonotype is one base distant, so this may be a read error. The CDR3: CASSGGTALFDTGELFF. The CDR3 region has the DNA TGTGCCAGCAGCGGCGGTACAGCGCTTTTTGACACCGGGGAGCTGTTTTTT. This rearrangement joins TRBV5-8 to TRBJ2-2; no clear D. Germline V lookup: CDR1 SGHTS, CDR2 YDEGEE. This CDR3 is built from 17 residues. Deletions cut 4 bases from V and 3 bases from J, with 19 bases between.

This clonotype was seen many times. This chain uses TRBV6-1 with TRBJ2-1; 9 bases map to TRBD1. V shed 4 bases and J 7 bases; nucleotides not matched to a gene: 5. The CDR3 contains 14 residues. Looked up from germline, CDR1 is MNHNS and CDR2 is SASEGT. This CDR3 reads CASSGRDRVNEQFF. The CDR3 nucleotides are TGTGCCAGCAGTGGCCGGGACAGGGTAAATGAGCAGTTCTTC.

Of note for this clonotype: Given a far larger clone just one base away, this is likely a sequencing read error. V is TRBV6-9 and J is TRBJ1-5, with unresolved D. Germline V gene lookup returns CDR1 MNHGY and CDR2 SVAAGI. Trimming pared 3 bases from V and 0 bases from J, leaving 12 bases between. The CDR3 length is 16 residues. The CDR3 bases are TGTGCCAGCAGTTACCCGGTGGGTGATAGCAATCAGCCCCAGCATTTT. Amino acid sequence: CASSYPVGDSNQPQHF.

This clonotype was recorded at least ten times. This rearrangement joins TRBV2 to TRBJ2-7, with D perhaps matching TRBD1 (5 bases). The CDR3 is made up of 14 amino acids. V lost 7 bases and J lost 6, with 19 bases in between. Germline V CDR1 and CDR2: SNHLY, FYNNEI. Written as DNA, the CDR3 is TGTGCCAGCACCCCCCAGGGTGGCGGCCGCGAGCAGTACTTC. Translated: CASTPQGGGREQYF.

This clonotype was counted at least ten times. CDR3: CASSLLGRGRHTDTQYF. The CDR3 coding sequence is TGTGCCAGCAGCTTGTTGGGTCGAGGACGGCACACAGATACGCAGTATTTT. The chain employs TRBV5-6 and TRBJ2-3; no reliable D call. CDR3 length: 17 residues. The germline V and J ends were trimmed by 1 base and 2 bases, with 17 bases remaining between them. From germline, CDR1 is SGHDT and CDR2 YYEEEE. Complete variable domain (other parts from reference TRBV5-6 and TRBJ2-3): DAGVTQSPTHLIKTRGQQVTLRCSPKSGHDTVSWYQQALGQGPQFIFQYYEEEERQRGNFPDRFSGHQFPNYSSELNVNALLLGDSALYLCASSLLGRGRHTDTQYFGPGTRLTVL.